The rows below give T cell receptor beta chains drawn from one sample of a study of graft-versus-host responses after intestinal transplantation. Repertoires were generated with immunoSEQ multiplex PCR, while TCRdb's copy carries only in-frame clones and drops some. This table holds 11,000 to 15,000 clones, under 35% found once. This sample comprised alloreactive CD4+ T cells from a mixed lymphocyte reaction culture, obtained before intestinal transplant. The receptors were sampled from a human patient who received an intestinal transplant. CDR3s include the opening cysteine and the closing phenylalanine or tryptophan. The D gene is left open where the match is weak. The listing skips clone size in some rows; elsewhere it reads once, few, many or a size class.

.,TRBV23-1,TRBJ2-7,TRBD2,TGCGCCAGCAGTCAATGGGAACCGGGGTTGCTAGCGGGGTACGAGCAGTACTTC,CASSQWEPGLLAGYEQYF
.,TRBV18,TRBJ1-2,TRBD1,TGTGCCAGCTCACGACAGGGGGCGCGGAATGGCTACACCTTC,CASSRQGARNGYTF
medium-sized,TRBV6-1,TRBJ2-7,.,TGTGCCAGCAGGTTGACGGACAGAGGAACCTACGAGCAGTACTTC,CASRLTDRGTYEQYF
.,TRBV9,TRBJ2-5,TRBD2,TGTGCCAGCAGCGTAGCGGCTAGCGGGACCCAAGAGACCCAGTACTTC,CASSVAASGTQETQYF
few,TRBV2,TRBJ2-1,.,TGTGCCAGCAGTCTAAAGCGGTCGAGGGGCAATGAGCAGTTCTTC,CASSLKRSRGNEQFF
.,TRBV5-1,TRBJ2-3,TRBD2,TGCGCCAGCAGCTTGGCCCGGGGACTAGCGGGGGGCACAGATACGCAGTATTTT,CASSLARGLAGGTDTQYF
.,TRBV27,TRBJ2-7,.,TGTGCCAGCAGTTCCCGAAAAGGGACGACAGGAACTGACTACGAGCAGTACTTC,CASSSRKGTTGTDYEQYF
medium-sized,TRBV7-9,TRBJ2-3,TRBD1,TGTGCCAGCAGCTGGAGGACAGGGGGCACAGATACGCAGTATTTT,CASSWRTGGTDTQYF
once,TRBV27,TRBJ2-7,TRBD2,TGTGCCAGCATCGTCTCCGGGACTAGTCTCTACGAGCAGTACTTC,CASIVSGTSLYEQYF
few,TRBV30,TRBJ2-7,.,TGTGCCTGGATACCCTCTCGGCTCGAGCAGTACTTC,CAWIPSRLEQYF
few,TRBV7-3,TRBJ2-1,TRBD2,TGTGCCAGCGGGATTTCTAGCGGGACCGTGAATGAGCAGTTCTTC,CASGISSGTVNEQFF
medium-sized,TRBV5-1,TRBJ1-1,TRBD1,TGCGCCAGCAGCTTGGGACAGGGGCACACTGAAGCTTTCTTT,CASSLGQGHTEAFF